This T cell receptor beta chain was recovered during a study of T cells after yellow fever vaccination. Study-level background: The authors prepared low-cell-number fractions using SMART-Seq v4 Ultra Low Input.

Only a few counts were recorded for this clonotype. What it recognizes is unknown. Germline CDR1 and CDR2: LNHNV and YYDKDF (reference sequence). CDR3 length equals 15 residues. V lost 3 bases and J 2 bases, leaving 14 bases between the germline ends. General study results and limits: Compared with primary, the secondary response was weaker and peaked at day 5, not 15.

Generation of TCR cDNA used 5'RACE template switching (which added a universal primer site and UMIs). Each CDR3 protein is one row after TCRdb ran MiXCR on the 5' RACE reads. The table lists about 340,000 distinct CDR3 sequences, around 12% of them singletons. Here the sequenced sample was CD4+ T cells sorted from PBMCs, taken 15 days after the yellow fever booster vaccination. This chain connects TRBV15 to TRBJ2-7; a possible D gene is TRBD2 (5 bases). The clonotype comes from a man aged 18 to 35 who received the YFV17D yellow fever vaccine. Written as DNA, the CDR3 is TGTGCCACCAGCAGGGGTGGGGAGTCTGCCTACGAGCAGTACTTC. It encodes CATSRGGESAYEQYF.